Presented here are 3 T cell receptor beta chains from one specimen sequenced in a study of early stage breast cancer tumors. The table came from immunoSEQ multiplex PCR; TCRdb's copy has only in-frame clones and leaves some out. The sample records some 28,000 clones, roughly 55% being singletons. Sequenced: breast tumor tissue. Receptors were obtained from a person aged 45 to 60 with breast cancer.

The rearrangement uses TRBV5-5 and TRBJ2-1; 8 nucleotides line up with TRBD1. The CDR3 extends over 15 amino acids. Germline-derived CDR1 and CDR2 are SGHKS and YYEKEE (reference sequence). V lost 0 bases to trimming and J lost 4 bases; unmatched junction nucleotides: 3. CDR3 residues: CASSLERTGYNEQFF. CDR3 DNA: TGTGCCAGCAGCTTGGAGCGGACAGGGTACAATGAGCAGTTCTTC.

V and J are TRBV5-1 and TRBJ2-7; 13 nucleotides line up with TRBD2. Trimming removed 2 bases from V and 2 bases from J; junction bases left unmatched: 1. Germline loops: CDR1 SGHRS, CDR2 YFSETQ. This CDR3 comprises 15 residues. The CDR3 sequence: CASSFGLAGAYEQYF. The CDR3 nucleotides are TGCGCCAGCAGCTTTGGACTAGCGGGAGCCTACGAGCAGTACTTC. The variable domain in full, completed from reference TRBV5-1 and TRBJ2-7, reads KAGVTQTPRYLIKTRGQQVTLSCSPISGHRSVSWYQQTPGQGLQFLFEYFSETQRNKGNFPGRFSGRQFSNSRSEMNVSTLELGDSALYLCASSFGLAGAYEQYFGPGTRLTVT.

The chain couples TRBV11-2 to TRBJ1-2, with 10 bases lining up with TRBD1. Germline CDR1 and CDR2: SGHAT and FQNNGV. The CDR3 is 14 residues long. With V trimmed by 1 base and J by 6 bases, 2 bases remained unmatched. The CDR3 DNA sequence: TGTGCCAGCAGCTTAGCCGGGACAGGGGATGGCTACACCTTC. It specifies CASSLAGTGDGYTF.